The 13 T cell receptor beta chains reported below all come from one sample, sequenced in a study of CD8 T cells in Susac syndrome. RNA amounts of about 0.5 to 1 ug underwent reverse transcription with random hexamers. TCRdb reprocessed the immunoSEQ multiplex PCR reads via MiXCR and lists one record per CDR3 protein. The table records 240,000 or so distinct CDR3 sequences, almost 97% of them present only once. Sequenced input: CD4+ T cells from PBMCs. The receptor set was obtained from a human donor with Susac syndrome.

V gene TRBV30 combines with J gene TRBJ1-1; D is possibly TRBD1 (5 bases). The V gene's germline CDR1 is GTSNPN and CDR2 SVGIG (reference sequence). The V end lost 1 base, the J end lost 4 bases, and 16 bases lay between the germline ends. The CDR3 totals 15 residues. As DNA, the CDR3 is TGTGCCTGGAGTGAATTGGGACCGGGTAGCACTGAAGCTTTCTTT. Its protein is CAWSELGPGSTEAFF.

V usage is TRBV9 and J usage is TRBJ2-1; tentative D call: TRBD2 (6 bases). The CDR3 contains 14 residues. CDR1 is SGDLS and CDR2 is YYNGEE in the germline V gene. V gave up 3 bases and J gave up 4 bases, with 11 bases separating them. The CDR3 DNA follows: TGTGCCAGCAGCGCCACTAGCAGATACAATGAGCAGTTCTTC. This gives the protein CASSATSRYNEQFF.

DNA for the CDR3: TGTGCCACCCGACTAGCGGGGAATCACAATGAGCAGTTCTTC. Amino acid sequence: CATRLAGNHNEQFF. This chain uses TRBV24-1 with TRBJ2-1; the match to TRBD2 covers 11 bases. Trimming at V came to 9 bases and at J to 5 bases, leaving 5 bases not matched to a gene. Germline V CDR1 and CDR2: KGHDR, SFDVKD. This CDR3 is 14 amino acids long.

The chain joins TRBV12-3 or TRBV12-4 to TRBJ1-2, with D perhaps TRBD1 (5 bases). V lost 3 bases, J lost 8 bases, and 13 bases lay in between. The CDR3 extends over 13 amino acids. In DNA, the CDR3 is TGTGCCAGCAGTTTTCGGTGGGGGGACGGCTACACCTTC. Amino acids: CASSFRWGDGYTF.

This clonotype has just one count. The V gene is TRBV20-1, the J gene TRBJ2-3, with 12 bases that match TRBD2. The V gene end was trimmed by 3 bases and the J gene end by 5 bases; junction bases not matched to a gene: 12. Per germline, CDR1 DFQATT and CDR2 SNEGSKA (reference sequence). This CDR3 has 17 amino acids. CDR3: CSASGLAGPSSGDTQYF. Here the CDR3 DNA reads TGCAGTGCTAGCGGACTAGCGGGGCCATCGTCCGGAGATACGCAGTATTTT.

The rearrangement uses TRBV9 and TRBJ1-5, with 7 bases identical to TRBD1. V was pared by 4 bases and J by 8 bases, with 9 bases of the junction left unmatched. CDR1 and CDR2 (germline): SGDLS, YYNGEE. This CDR3 region has 14 residues. The CDR3 nucleotides are TGTGCCAGCAGCAGGGACAGCGCCGGGGAGCCCCAGCATTTT. It encodes CASSRDSAGEPQHF.

This clonotype has just one count. The genes are TRBV6-1 and TRBJ1-4; no firm D call. V lost 8 bases, J lost 8 bases, and 15 bases lay in between. This CDR3 comprises 13 residues. From germline, CDR1 is MNHNS and CDR2 SASEGT. CDR3 region: CASLRTQREKLFF. The CDR3 DNA follows: TGTGCCAGCCTACGGACGCAGAGGGAAAAACTGTTTTTT.

The rearrangement uses TRBV5-1 and TRBJ2-7, with TRBD2 identical over 9 bases. This CDR3 spans 15 amino acids. J was trimmed by 3 bases and V by 3 bases; bases with no gene match: 7. Germline CDR1 SGHRS, CDR2 YFSETQ. The CDR3 spells CASSSKREEGYEQYF. CDR3 bases: TGCGCCAGCAGCTCCAAGCGGGAGGAGGGCTACGAGCAGTACTTC. The entire variable domain, with the rest obtained from reference TRBV5-1 and TRBJ2-7, is as follows: KAGVTQTPRYLIKTRGQQVTLSCSPISGHRSVSWYQQTPGQGLQFLFEYFSETQRNKGNFPGRFSGRQFSNSRSEMNVSTLELGDSALYLCASSSKREEGYEQYFGPGTRLTVT.

This rearrangement joins TRBV7-2 to TRBJ2-2; D is undetermined. The CDR3 has 15 amino acids. V lost 3 bases to trimming and J lost 1 base, with 9 bases between them. Germline CDR1 is SGHTA and CDR2 is FQGNSA. DNA for the CDR3: TGTGCCAGCAGCTTCTACGTCTTGAACACCGGGGAGCTGTTTTTT. Its translation: CASSFYVLNTGELFF.

This clonotype appeared a single time. The chain employs TRBV29-1 and TRBJ1-1, with a possible D match to TRBD1 (5 bases). The CDR3 has 13 amino acids. Germline assignment: CDR1 SQVTM and CDR2 ANQGSEA. Trimming left V 6 bases short and J 7 bases short, with 18 bases between. CDR3 residues: CSVSGSRALEAFF. DNA of the CDR3: TGCAGCGTGAGCGGGAGCAGGGCACTTGAAGCTTTCTTT.

The chain carries TRBV13 and TRBJ2-7, with unresolved D. Trimming took 0 bases from V and 0 from J, leaving 9 bases between them. Germline CDR1 and CDR2: PRHDT and FYEKMQ (reference sequence). CDR3 length: 15 residues. The CDR3 region is CASSLGTVSSYEQYF. CDR3 coding DNA: TGTGCCAGCAGCTTAGGGACGGTGAGCTCCTACGAGCAGTACTTC.

The chain uses TRBV20-1 and TRBJ1-2, with TRBD1 matching 8 bases. V lost 3 bases to trimming and J lost 3 bases; unmatched junction nucleotides: 3. There are 13 residues in the CDR3. Germline V gene lookup returns CDR1 DFQATT and CDR2 SNEGSKA (reference sequence). CDR3 amino acids: CSASRGHDYGYTF. DNA of the CDR3: TGCAGTGCTAGCAGGGGGCATGACTATGGCTACACCTTC.

The chain joins TRBV30 to TRBJ1-1; D is possibly TRBD1 (6 bases). The germline V gene has CDR1 GTSNPN and CDR2 SVGIG (reference sequence). The germline V and J ends were trimmed by 7 bases and 2 bases, with 11 bases remaining between them. The CDR3 totals 12 residues. CDR3 sequence (DNA): TGTGCCTTCCGGGACATTAACACTGAAGCTTTCTTT. Protein product: CAFRDINTEAFF. The variable domain in full, completed from reference TRBV30 and TRBJ1-1, reads SQTIHQWPATLVQPVGSPLSLECTVEGTSNPNLYWYRQAAGRGLQLLFYSVGIGQISSEVPQNLSASRPQDRQFILSSKKLLLSDSGFYLCAFRDINTEAFFGQGTRLTVV.